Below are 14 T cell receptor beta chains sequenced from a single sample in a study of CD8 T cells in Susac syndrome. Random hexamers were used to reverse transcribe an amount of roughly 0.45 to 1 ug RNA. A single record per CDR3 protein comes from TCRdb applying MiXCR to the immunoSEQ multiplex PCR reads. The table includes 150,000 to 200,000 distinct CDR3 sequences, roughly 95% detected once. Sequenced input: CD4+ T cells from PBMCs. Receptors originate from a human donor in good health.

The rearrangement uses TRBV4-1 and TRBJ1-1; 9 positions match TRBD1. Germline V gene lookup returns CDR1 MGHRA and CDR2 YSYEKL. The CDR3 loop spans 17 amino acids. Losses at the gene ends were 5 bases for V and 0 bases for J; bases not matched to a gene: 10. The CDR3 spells CASSEGQGYSMNTEAFF. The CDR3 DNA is TGCGCCAGCAGCGAGGGACAGGGCTATTCAATGAACACTGAAGCTTTCTTT.

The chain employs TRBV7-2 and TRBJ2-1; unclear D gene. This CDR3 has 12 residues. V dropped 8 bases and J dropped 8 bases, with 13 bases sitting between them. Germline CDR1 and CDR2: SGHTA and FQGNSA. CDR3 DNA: TGTGCCAGCGAAGGAGTGGGCTATGAGCAGTTCTTC. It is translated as CASEGVGYEQFF.

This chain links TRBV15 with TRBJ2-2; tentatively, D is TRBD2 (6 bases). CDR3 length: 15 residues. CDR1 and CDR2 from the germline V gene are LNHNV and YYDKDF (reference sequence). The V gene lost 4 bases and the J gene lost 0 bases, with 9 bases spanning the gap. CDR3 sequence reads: CATSKEGANTGELFF. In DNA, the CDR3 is TGTGCCACCAGCAAGGAGGGCGCGAACACCGGGGAGCTGTTTTTT.

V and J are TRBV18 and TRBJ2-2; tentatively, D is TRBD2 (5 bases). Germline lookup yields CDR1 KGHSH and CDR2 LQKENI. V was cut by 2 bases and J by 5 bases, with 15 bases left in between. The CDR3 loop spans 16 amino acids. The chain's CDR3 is CASSPGGRGQTGELFF. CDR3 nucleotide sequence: TGTGCCAGCTCACCAGGCGGCCGAGGGCAGACCGGGGAGCTGTTTTTT.

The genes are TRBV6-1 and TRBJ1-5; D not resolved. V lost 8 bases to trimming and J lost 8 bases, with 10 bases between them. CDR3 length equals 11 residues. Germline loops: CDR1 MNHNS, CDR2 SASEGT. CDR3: CASGPQKPQHF. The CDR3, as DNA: TGTGCCAGCGGACCTCAAAAGCCCCAGCATTTT.

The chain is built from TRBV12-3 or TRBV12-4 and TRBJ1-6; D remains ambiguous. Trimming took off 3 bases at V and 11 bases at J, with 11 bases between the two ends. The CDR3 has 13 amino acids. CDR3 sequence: CASSLESLTPLHF. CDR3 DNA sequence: TGTGCCAGCAGTTTGGAGTCTTTGACACCCCTCCACTTT.

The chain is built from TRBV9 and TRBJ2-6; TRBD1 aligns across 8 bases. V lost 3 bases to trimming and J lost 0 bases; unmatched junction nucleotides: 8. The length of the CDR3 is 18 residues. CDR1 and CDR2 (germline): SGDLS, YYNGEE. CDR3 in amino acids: CASSAAGTGLSGANVLTF. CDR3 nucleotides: TGTGCCAGCAGCGCCGCGGGGACAGGACTCTCTGGGGCCAACGTCCTGACTTTC. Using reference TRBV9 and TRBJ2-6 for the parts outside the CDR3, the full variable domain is DSGVTQTPKHLITATGQRVTLRCSPRSGDLSVYWYQQSLDQGLQFLIQYYNGEERAKGNILERFSAQQFPDLHSELNLSSLELGDSALYFCASSAAGTGLSGANVLTFGAGSRLTVL.

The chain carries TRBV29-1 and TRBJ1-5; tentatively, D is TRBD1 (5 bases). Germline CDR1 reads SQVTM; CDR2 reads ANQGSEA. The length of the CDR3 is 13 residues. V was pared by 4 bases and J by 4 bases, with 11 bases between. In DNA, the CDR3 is TGCAGCGTTGTAGAACAGGTTAATCAGCCCCAGCATTTT. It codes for CSVVEQVNQPQHF.

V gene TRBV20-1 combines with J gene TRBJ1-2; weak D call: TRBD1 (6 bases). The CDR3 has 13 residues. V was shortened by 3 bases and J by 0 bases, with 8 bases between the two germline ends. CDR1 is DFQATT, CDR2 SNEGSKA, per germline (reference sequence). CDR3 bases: TGCAGTGCTAGTAACAGGGCTAACTATGGCTACACCTTC. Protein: CSASNRANYGYTF.

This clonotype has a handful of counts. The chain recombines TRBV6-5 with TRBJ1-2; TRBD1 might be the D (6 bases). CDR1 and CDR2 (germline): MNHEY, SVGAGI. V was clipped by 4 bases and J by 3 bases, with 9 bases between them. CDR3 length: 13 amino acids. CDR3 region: CASSSQGYYGYTF. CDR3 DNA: TGTGCCAGCAGTTCCCAGGGGTACTATGGCTACACCTTC.

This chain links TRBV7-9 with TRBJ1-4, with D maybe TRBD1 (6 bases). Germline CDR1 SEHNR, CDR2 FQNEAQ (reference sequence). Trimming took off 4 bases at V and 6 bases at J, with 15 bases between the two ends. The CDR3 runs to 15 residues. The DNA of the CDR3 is TGTGCCAGCAGCTCCTGGAGGGGGTTTGATGAAAAACTGTTTTTT. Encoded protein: CASSSWRGFDEKLFF.

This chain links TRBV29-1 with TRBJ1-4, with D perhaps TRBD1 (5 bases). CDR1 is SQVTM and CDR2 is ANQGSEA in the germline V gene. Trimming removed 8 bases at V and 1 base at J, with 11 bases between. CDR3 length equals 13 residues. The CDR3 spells CSSSGGTNEKLFF. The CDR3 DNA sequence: TGCAGCTCTAGCGGGGGAACTAATGAAAAACTGTTTTTT.

In DNA, the CDR3 is TGTGCCAGCAGCGATTCCGGGGTCTCTGGGGCCAACGTCCTGACTTTC. It specifies CASSDSGVSGANVLTF. The gene calls are TRBV7-2 and TRBJ2-6, with a tentative D call TRBD2 (5 bases). CDR1 SGHTA and CDR2 FQGNSA come from the germline V gene. This CDR3 contains 16 residues. Trimming left V 5 bases short and J 0 bases short, with 11 bases between.

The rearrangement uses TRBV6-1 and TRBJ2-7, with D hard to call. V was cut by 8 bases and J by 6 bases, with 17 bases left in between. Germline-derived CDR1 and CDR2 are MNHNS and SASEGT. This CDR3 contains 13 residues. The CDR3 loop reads CASGPDPGGEQYF. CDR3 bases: TGTGCCAGCGGGCCCGACCCCGGCGGCGAGCAGTACTTC.